These T cell receptor beta chains were read from a single sample in a study of T cell changes during pregnancy in multiple sclerosis. Measured with immunoSEQ multiplex PCR; TCRdb has only the in-frame clones, and not every one. The table includes around 130,000 clones, around 93% detected once. Here the sequenced sample was peripheral blood, taken before pregnancy. The source is a female donor with multiple sclerosis, enrolled in a pregnancy study. Both conserved end residues are part of each CDR3. A D gene is named only where the DNA matches it firmly. Some rows mark clone size as missing; the rest say once, few, many or name a class of expanded clone.

J gene	clone size	D gene	V gene	CDR3 protein	CDR3 DNA
TRBJ1-4	-	-	TRBV16	CASSPEAYNEKLFF	TGTGCCAGCAGCCCGGAAGCGTATAATGAAAAACTGTTTTTT
TRBJ2-5	-	-	TRBV6-1	CASSDPGVVQETQYF	TGTGCCAGCAGTGATCCGGGGGTCGTGCAAGAGACCCAGTACTTC
TRBJ1-1	-	-	TRBV29-1	CSGTGRRTEAFF	TGCAGCGGAACAGGGCGTCGCACTGAAGCTTTCTTT
TRBJ2-7	-	-	TRBV2	CASGPPHYEQYF	TGTGCCAGCGGCCCTCCCCACTACGAGCAGTACTTC
TRBJ2-5	-	-	TRBV13	CASSPPGETQYF	TGTGCCAGCAGCCCTCCCGGAGAGACCCAGTACTTC
TRBJ2-5	-	-	TRBV10-3	CAISEGVATQYF	TGTGCCATCAGTGAAGGGGTGGCGACCCAGTACTTC
TRBJ1-1	-	-	TRBV5-6	CASSLITWAGHVNTEAFF	TGTGCCAGCAGCTTGATTACCTGGGCGGGGCACGTTAACACTGAAGCTTTCTTT
TRBJ2-3	-	TRBD1	TRBV19	CASSIRQGTGTDTQYF	TGTGCCAGTAGTATTCGACAGGGAACGGGCACAGATACGCAGTATTTT
TRBJ1-5	-	TRBD1	TRBV5-8	CASSRGQGRYQPQHF	TGTGCCAGCAGCCGTGGACAGGGTCGATATCAGCCCCAGCATTTT
TRBJ1-4	-	-	TRBV6-5	CASSSSGAANEKLFF	TGTGCCAGCAGTTCCTCAGGCGCGGCTAATGAAAAACTGTTTTTT
TRBJ2-7	-	-	TRBV4-2	CASSQGPGSTYEQYF	TGTGCCAGCAGCCAAGGGCCGGGGAGCACCTACGAGCAGTACTTC
TRBJ2-6	-	-	TRBV7-9	CASSLRGSVGYSGANVLTF	TGTGCCAGCAGCTTAAGGGGATCGGTGGGTTACTCTGGGGCCAACGTCCTGACTTTC
TRBJ1-5	-	TRBD1	TRBV27	CASSPEWWDRGRGSNQPQHF	TGTGCCAGCAGCCCCGAGTGGTGGGACAGGGGGCGCGGGAGCAATCAGCCCCAGCATTTT
TRBJ2-7	once	-	TRBV15	CATSREGGSYEQYF	TGTGCCACCAGCAGAGAGGGGGGCTCCTACGAGCAGTACTTC
TRBJ1-4	-	-	TRBV19	CASSTRTTNEKLFF	TGTGCCAGTAGTACTCGGACAACGAATGAAAAACTGTTTTTT
TRBJ2-7	-	-	TRBV5-6	CASSLQGATYEQYF	TGTGCCAGCAGCTTACAAGGGGCTACCTACGAGCAGTACTTC
TRBJ2-1	-	TRBD1	TRBV7-9	CASSLARTGPDNEQFF	TGTGCCAGCAGCTTAGCAAGGACAGGGCCGGACAATGAGCAGTTCTTC
TRBJ2-3	-	-	TRBV27	CASSLGRFSTDTQYF	TGTGCCAGCAGTTTGGGGCGGTTTAGCACAGATACGCAGTATTTT
TRBJ1-1	once	-	TRBV30	CAWAHLNTEAFF	TGTGCCTGGGCACATCTGAACACTGAAGCTTTCTTT
TRBJ2-1	-	TRBD2	TRBV2	CASPPPVGGSNEQFF	TGTGCCAGCCCTCCCCCAGTGGGGGGGAGCAATGAGCAGTTCTTC
TRBJ2-7	-	TRBD2	TRBV6-1	CASSGLAGEKYEQYF	TGTGCCAGCAGTGGATTAGCGGGAGAAAAGTACGAGCAGTACTTC
TRBJ1-1	-	-	TRBV4-1	CASSHPPGYTEAFF	TGCGCCAGCAGCCATCCACCAGGGTACACTGAAGCTTTCTTT
TRBJ2-1	-	TRBD1	TRBV2	CASRGQGSTLPITYNEQFF	TGTGCCAGCAGGGGACAGGGCTCTACCCTTCCCATTACCTACAATGAGCAGTTCTTC
TRBJ2-7	-	TRBD1	TRBV6-6	CASSWGQGTYEQYF	TGTGCCAGCAGTTGGGGACAGGGGACCTACGAGCAGTACTTC